Listed below are T cell receptor beta chains from one sample, sequenced in a study of T-cell memory formation after mild COVID-19. TCRdb re-analysed the 5' RACE reads in MiXCR, keeping a single row per CDR3 protein. The data show hundreds of thousands of distinct CDR3 sequences, roughly a quarter seen once. The sequencing sample was made of PBMCs or a T cell subset sorted from them (not recorded which). Receptors were obtained from an adult woman who had mild COVID-19 (a few samples of this study predate the infection). Cell type and time point are not known. Each CDR3 is given with its conserved first and last residue. The order of the fields is V gene, clone size, J gene, D gene, CDR3 DNA, CDR3 protein. The D gene is left open where the match is weak. Size values are once, few and many counts, or a class for expanded clones, and some rows have none.

v_gene: TRBV18
abundance: many
j_gene: TRBJ2-5
d_gene: NA
CDR3nt: TGTGCCAGCTCACCCGGGGAGACCCAGTACTTC
CDR3aa: CASSPGETQYF

v_gene: TRBV7-8
abundance: NA
j_gene: TRBJ1-5
d_gene: NA
CDR3nt: TGTGCCAGCAGCGTGACAGTCTCCCAGCCCCAGCATTTT
CDR3aa: CASSVTVSQPQHF

v_gene: TRBV5-1
abundance: many
j_gene: TRBJ1-1
d_gene: TRBD1
CDR3nt: TGTGCCAGCAGCTTAGCCGGGACAGGGAACACTGAAGCTTTCTTT
CDR3aa: CASSLAGTGNTEAFF

v_gene: TRBV7-3
abundance: few
j_gene: TRBJ2-5
d_gene: NA
CDR3nt: TGTGCCACCAGCCGACAGCACCAAGAGACCCAGTACTTC
CDR3aa: CATSRQHQETQYF

v_gene: TRBV3-1
abundance: few
j_gene: TRBJ2-2
d_gene: NA
CDR3nt: TGTGCCAGCAGCCAAGGGGGAGGCACCGGGGAGCTGTTTTTT
CDR3aa: CASSQGGGTGELFF

v_gene: TRBV21-1
abundance: few
j_gene: TRBJ2-7
d_gene: NA
CDR3nt: TGTGCCAGCAGCGGACATTCTGGACAGGGCCACGTAAGCGAGCAGTACTTC
CDR3aa: CASSGHSGQGHVSEQYF

v_gene: TRBV6-6
abundance: NA
j_gene: TRBJ2-7
d_gene: TRBD1
CDR3nt: TGTGCCAGCAGCAAACTTGACAGGGCCGAGCAGTACTTC
CDR3aa: CASSKLDRAEQYF

v_gene: TRBV2
abundance: few
j_gene: TRBJ2-1
d_gene: NA
CDR3nt: TGTGCCAGCTTGACAGATATCGATGAGCAGTTCTTC
CDR3aa: CASLTDIDEQFF

v_gene: TRBV7-2
abundance: few
j_gene: TRBJ2-7
d_gene: TRBD1
CDR3nt: TGTGCCAGCAGCAAAGACAGGGACTACGAGCAGTACTTC
CDR3aa: CASSKDRDYEQYF

v_gene: TRBV20-1
abundance: few
j_gene: TRBJ1-1
d_gene: NA
CDR3nt: TGCAGAGGCACTGAAGCTTTCTTT
CDR3aa: CRGTEAFF

v_gene: TRBV7-6
abundance: few
j_gene: TRBJ1-2
d_gene: NA
CDR3nt: TGTGCCAGCAGCTTAGGAGCAGGTGCTGATGGCTACACCTTC
CDR3aa: CASSLGAGADGYTF

v_gene: TRBV12-3/TRBV12-4
abundance: NA
j_gene: TRBJ2-7
d_gene: NA
CDR3nt: TGTGCCAGCAGTTTTTCCGCCAAGGGCCACGAGCAGTACTTC
CDR3aa: CASSFSAKGHEQYF

v_gene: TRBV25-1
abundance: NA
j_gene: TRBJ2-7
d_gene: TRBD1
CDR3nt: TGTGCCAGCCGAAAAGACAGGGGGCTTGACGAGCAGTACTTC
CDR3aa: CASRKDRGLDEQYF

v_gene: TRBV20-1
abundance: NA
j_gene: TRBJ1-1
d_gene: NA
CDR3nt: TGCAGTGCCTGGGTTGGTACTTGGGGCTTCTTT
CDR3aa: CSAWVGTWGFF

v_gene: TRBV6-1
abundance: few
j_gene: TRBJ1-5
d_gene: TRBD1
CDR3nt: TGTGCCAGCAGTGATAATCGTGGGACAGGCAATCAGCCCCAGCATTTT
CDR3aa: CASSDNRGTGNQPQHF

v_gene: TRBV7-9
abundance: NA
j_gene: TRBJ2-7
d_gene: TRBD2
CDR3nt: TGTGCCAGCAGCTGGGAGGGCAGGGCGGCCTACGAGCAGTACTTC
CDR3aa: CASSWEGRAAYEQYF

v_gene: TRBV6-5
abundance: NA
j_gene: TRBJ2-1
d_gene: TRBD2
CDR3nt: TGTGCCAGCAGTTACTCTGGCGGGGGGGCCCCCAATGAGCAGTTCTTC
CDR3aa: CASSYSGGGAPNEQFF

v_gene: TRBV14
abundance: few
j_gene: TRBJ1-5
d_gene: NA
CDR3nt: TGTGCCAGCAGTGGGGATGGAGGGGCAGGGGAGTGCAGGTGGCATTTT
CDR3aa: CASSGDGGAGECRWHF

v_gene: TRBV4-1
abundance: few
j_gene: TRBJ1-5
d_gene: TRBD1
CDR3nt: TGCGCCAGCAGCCAAGGGACAGGGAGCAATCAGCCCCAGCATTTT
CDR3aa: CASSQGTGSNQPQHF

v_gene: TRBV9
abundance: NA
j_gene: TRBJ1-6
d_gene: NA
CDR3nt: TGTGCCAGCAGCGTAGACCAGGGGCAAGGTTCACCCCTCCACTTT
CDR3aa: CASSVDQGQGSPLHF

v_gene: TRBV6-1
abundance: few
j_gene: TRBJ1-2
d_gene: NA
CDR3nt: TGTGCCAGCCTGAAGGGAGGAGCTGGTAACTATGGCTACACCTTC
CDR3aa: CASLKGGAGNYGYTF

v_gene: TRBV7-3
abundance: few
j_gene: TRBJ2-1
d_gene: NA
CDR3nt: TGTGCCAGCAGCTTAAACGATGAGCAGTTCTTC
CDR3aa: CASSLNDEQFF

v_gene: TRBV10-3
abundance: few
j_gene: TRBJ2-1
d_gene: NA
CDR3nt: TGTGCCACGTCCCAGGAACCGGGGGCGGAGCAGTTCTTC
CDR3aa: CATSQEPGAEQFF

v_gene: TRBV30
abundance: few
j_gene: TRBJ2-3
d_gene: NA
CDR3nt: TGTGCCTGGAGTGTACGAGTCGGTAGGAGCAATACGCAGTATTTT
CDR3aa: CAWSVRVGRSNTQYF

v_gene: TRBV5-1
abundance: NA
j_gene: TRBJ2-7
d_gene: TRBD2
CDR3nt: TGCGCCAGCAGCTTGGTGAGCGGGAGCTCCTACGAGCAGTACTTC
CDR3aa: CASSLVSGSSYEQYF

v_gene: TRBV20-1
abundance: few
j_gene: TRBJ1-1
d_gene: NA
CDR3nt: TGCAGTGCTAGTCACAGCAGGGCCTCTGAAGCTTTCTTT
CDR3aa: CSASHSRASEAFF

v_gene: TRBV29-1
abundance: many
j_gene: TRBJ1-1
d_gene: TRBD1
CDR3nt: TGCAGCGCCGGGACAGGGGGCACTGAAGCTTTCTTT
CDR3aa: CSAGTGGTEAFF

v_gene: TRBV5-1
abundance: few
j_gene: TRBJ2-3
d_gene: TRBD2
CDR3nt: TGCGCCAGCAGCTCGGGGGGAACTTACCATACGCAGTATTTT
CDR3aa: CASSSGGTYHTQYF

v_gene: TRBV29-1
abundance: few
j_gene: TRBJ2-2
d_gene: NA
CDR3nt: TGCAGCGTTGAAAGGGGGGTCCACACCGGGGAGCTGTTTTTT
CDR3aa: CSVERGVHTGELFF

v_gene: TRBV5-4
abundance: NA
j_gene: TRBJ1-1
d_gene: NA
CDR3nt: TGTGCCAGCAGCAGGACAATCGGCACTGAAGCTTTCTTT
CDR3aa: CASSRTIGTEAFF

v_gene: TRBV29-1
abundance: few
j_gene: TRBJ2-1
d_gene: NA
CDR3nt: TGCAGCGTTGGGGGGGTCTCCTACAATGAGCAGTTCTTC
CDR3aa: CSVGGVSYNEQFF

v_gene: TRBV7-9
abundance: NA
j_gene: TRBJ2-1
d_gene: NA
CDR3nt: TGTGCCAGCAGCGGACCCCTCCACAATGAGCAGTTCTTC
CDR3aa: CASSGPLHNEQFF

v_gene: TRBV6-5
abundance: many
j_gene: TRBJ1-5
d_gene: NA
CDR3nt: TGTGCCAGCAGTTACCGTGGTCACAATCAGCCCCAGCATTTT
CDR3aa: CASSYRGHNQPQHF

v_gene: TRBV3-1
abundance: NA
j_gene: TRBJ2-1
d_gene: NA
CDR3nt: TGTGCCAGCAGCCCATTAACGGGGAATGAGCAGTTCTTC
CDR3aa: CASSPLTGNEQFF

v_gene: TRBV20-1
abundance: few
j_gene: TRBJ2-7
d_gene: TRBD2
CDR3nt: TGCAGTGCCGAGACTAGCGGGTCCTACGAGCAGTACTTC
CDR3aa: CSAETSGSYEQYF

v_gene: TRBV7-9
abundance: NA
j_gene: TRBJ2-1
d_gene: TRBD2
CDR3nt: TGTGCCAGCATCCGCGGGGCTAGCGGGACTTATGAGCAGTTCTTC
CDR3aa: CASIRGASGTYEQFF

v_gene: TRBV20-1
abundance: few
j_gene: TRBJ2-1
d_gene: TRBD2
CDR3nt: TGCAGTGGACTAGCGGGCAGGGTCGCCTACAATGAGCAGTTCTTC
CDR3aa: CSGLAGRVAYNEQFF

v_gene: TRBV29-1
abundance: NA
j_gene: TRBJ2-7
d_gene: TRBD1
CDR3nt: TGCAGCGTCGCAGGACAGGGGGCCCACGAGCAGTACTTC
CDR3aa: CSVAGQGAHEQYF

v_gene: TRBV24-1
abundance: NA
j_gene: TRBJ1-1
d_gene: NA
CDR3nt: TGTGCCACCAGTGATTGGGAGGGCACTGAAGCTTTCTTT
CDR3aa: CATSDWEGTEAFF

v_gene: TRBV4-1
abundance: NA
j_gene: TRBJ2-7
d_gene: TRBD1
CDR3nt: TGCGCCAGCAGCCAAGTATGGGACAGGGTCTACGAGCAGTACTTC
CDR3aa: CASSQVWDRVYEQYF

v_gene: TRBV12-3/TRBV12-4
abundance: NA
j_gene: TRBJ2-1
d_gene: NA
CDR3nt: TGTGCCAGCAGTTTTATGGTGACGGGTGAGCAGTTCTTC
CDR3aa: CASSFMVTGEQFF

v_gene: TRBV2
abundance: few
j_gene: TRBJ1-5
d_gene: TRBD1
CDR3nt: TGTGCCAGCAGTGAATCGTTGGGCCAGGGGGCGGAAATAGCCCAGCATTTT
CDR3aa: CASSESLGQGAEIAQHF

v_gene: TRBV7-6
abundance: NA
j_gene: TRBJ2-5
d_gene: NA
CDR3nt: TGTGCCAGCAGCTTATTACAGGGTCCTCAAGAGACCCAGTACTTC
CDR3aa: CASSLLQGPQETQYF

v_gene: TRBV23-1
abundance: NA
j_gene: TRBJ1-5
d_gene: TRBD1
CDR3nt: TGCGCCAGCAGTCCGGGACAGGGCGGCGATCGGATTTGGAATCAGCCCCAGCATTTT
CDR3aa: CASSPGQGGDRIWNQPQHF

v_gene: TRBV24-1
abundance: NA
j_gene: TRBJ1-5
d_gene: NA
CDR3nt: TGTGCCACCAGTGATACCTCACCAGGGCCGAATCAGCCCCAGCATTTT
CDR3aa: CATSDTSPGPNQPQHF

v_gene: TRBV6-5
abundance: NA
j_gene: TRBJ2-7
d_gene: NA
CDR3nt: TGTGCCAGCAGCCTCACTCGGGGGTCGGACGAGCAGTACTTC
CDR3aa: CASSLTRGSDEQYF

v_gene: TRBV5-6
abundance: many
j_gene: TRBJ2-1
d_gene: TRBD2
CDR3nt: TGTGCCAGCAGCTTGAGGACTAGCGGGAGGAATGAGCAGTTCTTC
CDR3aa: CASSLRTSGRNEQFF

v_gene: TRBV2
abundance: NA
j_gene: TRBJ1-2
d_gene: NA
CDR3nt: TGTGCCAGCAGAGTTCGACACTATGGCTACACCTTC
CDR3aa: CASRVRHYGYTF

v_gene: TRBV7-2
abundance: NA
j_gene: TRBJ2-7
d_gene: NA
CDR3nt: TGTGCCAGCAGCTTAACGTCCTATCCTGAGTACTTC
CDR3aa: CASSLTSYPEYF

v_gene: TRBV7-2
abundance: NA
j_gene: TRBJ2-1
d_gene: NA
CDR3nt: TGTGCCAGCAGCCCTATCGGTGTGGGGGGGCCCCAGCAGTTCTTC
CDR3aa: CASSPIGVGGPQQFF

v_gene: TRBV6-5
abundance: few
j_gene: TRBJ1-4
d_gene: NA
CDR3nt: TGTGCCAGCAGCAAAGACGTCCAGGACGGAAAACTGTTTTTT
CDR3aa: CASSKDVQDGKLFF

v_gene: TRBV5-1
abundance: NA
j_gene: TRBJ2-2
d_gene: NA
CDR3nt: TGCGCCAGCAGCTTGGGCCCCAGGGAGAACACCGGGGAGCTGTTTTTT
CDR3aa: CASSLGPRENTGELFF

v_gene: TRBV7-9
abundance: NA
j_gene: TRBJ2-2
d_gene: NA
CDR3nt: TGTGCCAGCAGCTTAGGACAGCAGTTGAACACCGGGGAGCTGTTTTTT
CDR3aa: CASSLGQQLNTGELFF

v_gene: TRBV6-2/TRBV6-3
abundance: few
j_gene: TRBJ2-5
d_gene: NA
CDR3nt: TGTGCCAGCAGCAACAACAGGGTTTCAGAGACCCAGTACTTC
CDR3aa: CASSNNRVSETQYF

v_gene: TRBV5-4
abundance: NA
j_gene: TRBJ2-3
d_gene: NA
CDR3nt: TGTGCCAGCAGCTGGCAGGGGCGAGATACGCAGTATTTT
CDR3aa: CASSWQGRDTQYF